The 10 T cell receptor beta chains below come from one sample, sequenced in a study of tumor-infiltrating lymphocytes in primary liver carcinoma. Production of TCR beta cDNA used approximately 0.45 ug total RNA together with a constant-region primer. For TCR beta, libraries were produced by three nested multiplex PCR rounds using slightly modified ARM-PCR. TRBV1-TRBV30 forward and Cbeta reverse primers drove the first two roughly 10-cycle rounds. TCRdb used MiXCR to reprocess the multiplex PCR reads, holding one entry per CDR3 protein. Found here are fewer than 350,000 distinct CDR3 sequences, 50% to 70% of them singletons; the top ten hold roughly 8.9%. Alongside blood RNA obtained from unsorted whole blood, germline DNA was also extracted. The material sequenced was peripheral blood. All receptors derive from a man aged 40-55 years with primary liver carcinoma and hepatitis B virus infection.

This clonotype has just one count. The chain joins TRBV6-5 to TRBJ2-7; 7 bases align to TRBD2. Germline V gives CDR1 MNHEY, CDR2 SVGAGI. After removal of 8 bases from V and 2 bases from J, the junction contained 12 bases not matched to a gene. The CDR3 is 15 amino acids. The CDR3 region has the DNA TGTGCCAGCGGCCGGACTAGTGGGCGAGCCTACGAGCAGTACTTC. Residues: CASGRTSGRAYEQYF.

In this sample, this clonotype turned up many times. This chain links TRBV6-1 with TRBJ1-5; D gene uncertain. Between the trimmed V and J ends, which lost 4 bases and 3 bases, there was a span of 7 bases. This CDR3 is 13 amino acids long. Germline CDR1 reads MNHNS; CDR2 reads SASEGT. The CDR3 sequence is CASSGQYNQPQHF. The DNA of the CDR3 is TGTGCCAGCAGTGGTCAGTACAATCAGCCCCAGCATTTT.

A word on this clonotype: One base away lies a much larger clone, so this may be a sequencing read error. CDR3 amino acids: CASSYAAMMGGEQFF. The CDR3 DNA reads TGCGCCAGCAGCTATGCAGCCATGATGGGGGGTGAGCAGTTCTTC. The chain links TRBV4-1 to TRBJ2-1; TRBD2 is a possible D gene (6 bases). The V gene lost 5 bases and the J gene lost 9 bases, with 20 bases spanning the gap. CDR1 is MGHRA and CDR2 is YSYEKL in the germline V gene. The CDR3 has 15 residues.

J is TRBJ2-1 and V is TRBV7-3, with unresolved D. This CDR3 is 17 amino acids long. Germline loops: CDR1 SGHTA, CDR2 FQGTGA. The V end was cut by 1 base, the J end by 2 bases, with 15 bases between. The CDR3 DNA follows: TGTGCCAGCAGCTTAATGTCTTGCCGGAGCCCCTACAATGAGCAGTTCTTC. Amino acids: CASSLMSCRSPYNEQFF.

This clonotype was found a few times. The rearrangement links TRBV10-3 to TRBJ1-3; tentative D call: TRBD1 (5 bases). CDR1 is ENHRY, CDR2 SYGVKD, per germline. This CDR3 has 15 residues. V was shortened by 5 bases and J by 2 bases, with 13 bases between the two germline ends. The CDR3 DNA sequence: TGTGCCATCAGTACTTTAGGGGCTACTGGAAACACCATATATTTT. Translation: CAISTLGATGNTIYF.

The J gene is TRBJ1-1, the V gene TRBV6-2 or TRBV6-3; no clear D. Per germline, CDR1 MNHEY and CDR2 SVGEGT. The CDR3 extends over 17 amino acids. The V end lost 6 bases, the J end lost 2 bases, and 22 bases lay between the germline ends. This CDR3 reads CASSPIRGKGRNTEAFF. The DNA for the CDR3 is TGTGCCAGCAGCCCCATACGGGGAAAAGGAAGAAACACTGAAGCTTTCTTT.

In this sample, this clonotype turned up once. This chain links TRBV4-2 with TRBJ2-3; 7 positions match TRBD1. Germline V gene data show CDR1 as LGHNA and CDR2 as YNFKEQ. The CDR3 is 18 amino acids. V trimming: 1 base; J trimming: 4 bases; junction bases outside the gene matches: 14. The CDR3 coding sequence is TGTGCCAGCAGCCAAGCCCATCCCGGGATAGGGGGCGCAGATACGCAGTATTTT. It encodes CASSQAHPGIGGADTQYF.

The table lists this clonotype with many counts. V usage is TRBV4-1 and J usage is TRBJ2-2; D gene ambiguous. Per the germline V gene, CDR1 is MGHRA and CDR2 is YSYEKL. The CDR3 totals 15 residues. V was pared by 0 bases and J by 1 base, with 6 bases between. DNA of the CDR3: TGCGCCAGCAGCCAAGAGGACGGGAACACCGGGGAGCTGTTTTTT. Amino acids: CASSQEDGNTGELFF.

CDR3 sequence (DNA): TGTGCCAGCACCAACCTGGGCGGGCTGGAGGAGACCCAGTACTTC. As protein: CASTNLGGLEETQYF. This rearrangement joins TRBV5-4 to TRBJ2-5; weak D call: TRBD2 (5 bases). CDR1 and CDR2 (germline): SGHNT, YYREEE (reference sequence). The length of the CDR3 is 15 residues. The V end was cut by 6 bases, the J end by 5 bases, with 20 bases between.

V gene TRBV14 combines with J gene TRBJ2-7, with D possibly being TRBD1 (5 bases). The CDR3 extends over 14 amino acids. V gave up 0 bases and J gave up 5 bases, with 11 bases separating them. CDR1 is SGHDN, CDR2 FVKESK, per germline. CDR3 nucleotides: TGTGCCAGCAGCCAAGAATATAGGGGCAACGAGCAGTACTTC. This codes for CASSQEYRGNEQYF.